One sample yielded the 22 T cell receptor beta chains listed below, sequenced in a study of cytomegalovirus exposure and HLA in healthy donors. PCR involved 60 Vbeta and 13 Jbeta primers. The repertoire was sequenced with immunoSEQ multiplex PCR; TCRdb's copy has only in-frame clones and lacks some. The sample contains around 110,000 clones, under 90% of which appear only once. The sample taken for sequencing was PBMCs. The source of these receptors is a woman aged 25 to 39 in good health and CMV-seronegative.

This clone came up once. The chain has TRBV7-9 and TRBJ2-7; 8 bases agree with TRBD2. The CDR3 is made up of 18 amino acids. CDR1 SEHNR and CDR2 FQNEAQ come from the germline V gene (reference sequence). Trimming cost V 4 bases and J 2 bases; bases outside gene matches: 16. CDR3 loop: CASSSTTAASGLAYEQYF. The DNA for the CDR3 is TGTGCCAGCAGCTCCACAACGGCAGCTAGCGGGCTGGCCTACGAGCAGTACTTC.

The genes are TRBV30 and TRBJ1-2; 7 bases are a match to TRBD1. The V gene end was trimmed by 0 bases and the J gene end by 8 bases; junction bases not matched to a gene: 9. The CDR3 extends over 14 amino acids. CDR1 and CDR2 (germline): GTSNPN, SVGIG (reference sequence). CDR3 in amino acids: CAWSVGTDYGGYTF. CDR3 DNA sequence: TGTGCCTGGAGTGTAGGGACAGACTACGGAGGCTACACCTTC.

CDR3 sequence: CAWSSRRGYGYTF. The DNA of the CDR3 is TGTGCCTGGAGTAGCCGCAGGGGATATGGCTACACCTTC. The rearrangement uses TRBV30 and TRBJ1-2; weak D call: TRBD1 (6 bases). CDR1 is GTSNPN, CDR2 SVGIG, per germline (reference sequence). This CDR3 has 13 amino acids. V was cut by 2 bases and J by 5 bases, with 12 bases left in between.

The rearrangement joins TRBV11-2 to TRBJ1-2, with TRBD1 matching over 8 bases. The V segment lost 7 bases and the J segment 7 bases; nucleotides outside the gene matches: 17. The CDR3 length is 16 residues. Per germline, CDR1 SGHAT and CDR2 FQNNGV. The CDR3 DNA reads TGTGCCAGCACCCATCGTAAGGACAGGGCCGAAGGTGGCTACACCTTC. Amino acid sequence: CASTHRKDRAEGGYTF. The whole variable domain, remainder taken from reference TRBV11-2 and TRBJ1-2, is EAGVAQSPRYKIIEKRQSVAFWCNPISGHATLYWYQQILGQGPKLLIQFQNNGVVDDSQLPKDRFSAERLKGVDSTLKIQPAKLEDSAVYLCASTHRKDRAEGGYTFGSGTRLTVV.

This clone was found once. The rearrangement joins TRBV19 to TRBJ1-1; TRBD1 is a possible D gene (5 bases). The ends were cut back, 6 bases at V and 0 bases at J, with 17 bases in the middle. This CDR3 is 16 amino acids long. Germline V gene lookup returns CDR1 LNHDA and CDR2 SQIVND (reference sequence). CDR3 nucleotide sequence: TGTGCCAGTAGATACCAGGGAAGTCGGATGAACACTGAAGCTTTCTTT. Translated, it gives CASRYQGSRMNTEAFF.

V is TRBV7-9 and J is TRBJ2-7, with 14 positions matching TRBD2. Germline loops: CDR1 SEHNR, CDR2 FQNEAQ (reference sequence). This CDR3 is built from 14 residues. The J segment lost 5 bases and the V segment lost 6 bases, leaving 3 bases of the junction unmatched. In DNA form, the CDR3 reads TGTGCCAGCAGAGCGGGACTAGCGGGAGACGAGCAGTACTTC. As protein: CASRAGLAGDEQYF.

This chain uses TRBV6-6 with TRBJ2-7, with 7 bases identical to TRBD1. The V and J ends lost 10 bases and 5 bases, in that order; junction bases with no gene match: 11. From germline, CDR1 is MNHNY and CDR2 SVGAGI (reference sequence). This CDR3 is built from 13 residues. The CDR3 loop reads CATTRLTGDEQYF. Written as DNA, the CDR3 is TGTGCCACCACCCGGTTAACAGGGGACGAGCAGTACTTC.

The genes are TRBV5-1 and TRBJ2-5, with D perhaps TRBD1 (5 bases). The CDR3 covers 15 residues. V shed 0 bases and J shed 1 base, with 10 bases lying between them. Per the germline V gene, CDR1 is SGHRS and CDR2 is YFSETQ. CDR3 DNA: TGCGCCAGCAGCTTGGGTAGGGGCTCCCAAGAGACCCAGTACTTC. Translating it yields CASSLGRGSQETQYF.

V usage is TRBV7-9 and J usage is TRBJ2-7; D might be TRBD2 (6 bases). The CDR3 runs 12 residues. CDR1 SEHNR and CDR2 FQNEAQ come from the germline V gene (reference sequence). Trimming pared 6 bases from V and 7 bases from J, leaving 13 bases between. DNA of the CDR3: TGTGCCAGCAGGGCGGGGCAGAATGAGCAGTACTTC. It yields the protein CASRAGQNEQYF.

V and J are TRBV30 and TRBJ2-5; a weak D match, TRBD2 (7 bases). Germline CDR1 GTSNPN, CDR2 SVGIG (reference sequence). Deletions cut 5 bases from V and 4 bases from J, with 14 bases between. The CDR3 runs 13 residues. CDR3 loop: CAWGGGVVETQYF. The CDR3 DNA sequence: TGTGCCTGGGGAGGGGGGGTGGTAGAGACCCAGTACTTC.

The chain employs TRBV6-5 and TRBJ2-1; D might be TRBD2 (5 bases). The length of the CDR3 is 11 residues. Between the trimmed V and J ends, which lost 6 bases and 10 bases, there was a span of 10 bases. The V gene's germline CDR1 is MNHEY and CDR2 SVGAGI. CDR3 DNA: TGTGCCAGCAGCCGGGAAGGAGAGCAGTTCTTC. Its translation is CASSREGEQFF.

The rearrangement uses TRBV18 and TRBJ2-7; perhaps TRBD2 as D (6 bases). Germline V gene lookup returns CDR1 KGHSH and CDR2 LQKENI. The V gene lost 3 bases and the J gene lost 4 bases, with 19 bases spanning the gap. This CDR3 is 16 amino acids long. The CDR3 spells CASSPGSNTGGYEQYF. DNA of the CDR3: TGTGCCAGCTCACCGGGATCGAATACCGGGGGTTACGAGCAGTACTTC.

This clone was detected only once. The gene calls are TRBV13 and TRBJ2-7, with TRBD2 matching 10 bases. The CDR3 length is 15 residues. J was trimmed by 0 bases and V by 5 bases; bases with no gene match: 4. Germline V gives CDR1 PRHDT, CDR2 FYEKMQ (reference sequence). The CDR3: CASSISGRISYEQYF. Here the CDR3 DNA reads TGTGCCAGCAGCATTAGCGGGAGGATCTCCTACGAGCAGTACTTC.

V is TRBV6-5 and J is TRBJ2-5, with 7 bases matching TRBD1. From germline, CDR1 is MNHEY and CDR2 SVGAGI. The V gene end was trimmed by 3 bases and the J gene end by 2 bases; junction bases not matched to a gene: 3. The CDR3 is 14 residues long. Written as DNA, the CDR3 is TGTGCCAGCAGTTATCGGGACAGTCAAGAGACCCAGTACTTC. It yields the protein CASSYRDSQETQYF.

This rearrangement joins TRBV11-3 to TRBJ1-1; tentatively, D is TRBD1 (5 bases). Germline V gene lookup returns CDR1 SGHNT and CDR2 YENEEA. The V gene lost 4 bases and the J gene lost 7 bases, with 16 bases spanning the gap. The CDR3 is 14 residues long. The CDR3 loop reads CASSSGGTPREAFF. The CDR3 DNA is TGTGCCAGCAGCTCGGGGGGGACTCCCCGTGAAGCTTTCTTT.

The chain combines TRBV2 with TRBJ2-2, with TRBD1 identical over 7 bases. The CDR3 loop spans 14 amino acids. V trimming: 3 bases; J trimming: 7 bases; junction bases outside the gene matches: 5. Germline lookup yields CDR1 SNHLY and CDR2 FYNNEI. In nucleotides, the CDR3 is TGTGCCAGCAGTGATCAACAGGGGTTCGGGGAGCTGTTTTTT. This encodes CASSDQQGFGELFF.

The gene calls are TRBV4-1 and TRBJ2-5; 7 bases match TRBD2. With the DNA end fitting TRBJ2-7 better, the J assignment may be wrong. CDR3 length equals 16 residues. Germline lookup yields CDR1 MGHRA and CDR2 YSYEKL. The CDR3 coding sequence is TGCGCCAGCAGCCCCGACCCGTACGGGGGGACCTACGAGCAGTACTTC. Translating gives CASSPDPYGGTYEQYF.

The V call is TRBV7-2, the J call TRBJ1-4, with D unresolved. Germline V gene data show CDR1 as SGHTA and CDR2 as FQGNSA. V lost 0 bases and J lost 5, with 10 bases in between. The CDR3 totals 15 residues. The CDR3 loop is CASSLARSINEKLFF. The CDR3 DNA is TGTGCCAGCAGCTTAGCGCGGTCAATAAATGAAAAACTGTTTTTT.

This sequence joins TRBV5-1 and TRBJ1-5; 8 bases agree with TRBD1. The CDR3 is made up of 15 amino acids. Germline CDR1 reads SGHRS; CDR2 reads YFSETQ. The trim removed 4 bases at V and 3 bases at J, leaving 6 bases unmatched. The CDR3 DNA reads TGCGCCAGCAGCGTGGCGGGACAGGACAATCAGCCCCAGCATTTT. Protein product: CASSVAGQDNQPQHF.

The chain couples TRBV11-2 to TRBJ1-1, with 7 bases identical to TRBD1. The V and J ends lost 3 bases and 2 bases, in that order; junction bases with no gene match: 3. The V gene's germline CDR1 is SGHAT and CDR2 FQNNGV. CDR3 size: 14 residues. In DNA, the CDR3 is TGTGCCAGCAGCTTTGGGACAGCTAACACTGAAGCTTTCTTT. Its translation is CASSFGTANTEAFF.

V gene TRBV6-6 combines with J gene TRBJ1-2; the D gene is possibly TRBD1 (5 bases). The germline CDR1 and CDR2 sequences are MNHNY and SVGAGI (reference sequence). V was cut by 6 bases and J by 2 bases, with 10 bases left in between. The CDR3 contains 13 residues. This CDR3 reads CASSRTPNYGYTF. The CDR3 bases are TGTGCCAGCAGCCGGACACCGAACTATGGCTACACCTTC.

The CDR3 region is CASSLAWGTSGRVGQETQYF. The CDR3, as DNA: TGCGCCAGCAGCTTGGCCTGGGGGACTAGCGGGAGGGTAGGGCAAGAGACCCAGTACTTC. This chain joins TRBV5-1 and TRBJ2-5; TRBD2 matches 16 bases. The germline V gene encodes CDR1 SGHRS and CDR2 YFSETQ. V was clipped by 0 bases and J by 2 bases; unmatched bases: 10. CDR3 size: 20 residues.